Below are 6 T cell receptor beta chains sequenced from a single sample in a study of blood T cell repertoires in COVID-19 (TCRdb year 2020). The library was made by the immunoSEQ multiplex PCR assay. Imported from immuneACCESS, the table was reduced by TCRdb to in-frame sequences with V and J called. These copies leave out some clones; in studies compared against another copy, an unresolved V gene accounts for under half, and the cause of the remainder is not known. This sample is represented by under 250,000 clones; approximately 90% of them were singletons. The ten largest clones take up around 3% of the sample. The specimen sequenced was peripheral blood. The source is a man aged 18 to 29 with active or convalescent COVID-19.

The chain couples TRBV15 to TRBJ2-2, with 10 bases identical to TRBD2. CDR1 is LNHNV, CDR2 YYDKDF, per germline (reference sequence). J was trimmed by 6 bases and V by 3 bases; bases with no gene match: 4. The length of the CDR3 is 15 residues. CDR3 in amino acids: CATSSEAGGPGELFF. The CDR3 nucleotides read TGTGCCACCAGCAGCGAAGCGGGGGGGCCCGGGGAGCTGTTTTTT.

The chain carries TRBV6-1 and TRBJ2-4; 8 bases line up with TRBD2. The CDR3 covers 18 residues. Trimming took 2 bases from V and 1 from J; bases not matched to a gene: 10. CDR1 is MNHNS, CDR2 SASEGT, per germline. CDR3 amino acids: CASSEITGGSRAKNIQYF. DNA of the CDR3: TGTGCCAGCAGTGAAATTACGGGAGGGAGTCGCGCCAAAAACATTCAGTACTTC.

The rearrangement joins TRBV7-2 to TRBJ2-5; TRBD1 might be the D (6 bases). Germline V gene sequence: CDR1 SGHTA, CDR2 FQGNSA. This CDR3 region has 16 residues. V lost 1 base to trimming and J lost 2 bases, with 14 bases between them. CDR3 residues: CASSLDGRGSQETQYF. Here the CDR3 DNA reads TGTGCCAGCAGCTTAGACGGCAGGGGCTCTCAAGAGACCCAGTACTTC.

The CDR3 DNA reads as TGTGCCACCAGCCGGCCGGACTCTAGCAATGAAAAACTGTTTTTT. Translated: CATSRPDSSNEKLFF. The chain employs TRBV15 and TRBJ1-4; D gene uncertain. The germline gives CDR1 LNHNV, CDR2 YYDKDF (reference sequence). The V end lost 5 bases, the J end lost 5 bases, and 15 bases lay between the germline ends. The CDR3 is 15 amino acids.

The J gene is TRBJ2-3, the V gene TRBV7-3; TRBD2 is a possible D gene (5 bases). Trimming left V 5 bases short and J 6 bases short, with 18 bases between. The CDR3 has 15 amino acids. Germline V gene lookup returns CDR1 SGHTA and CDR2 FQGTGA. The CDR3: CASSPFVIATDTQYF. The CDR3 nucleotides read TGTGCCAGCAGCCCTTTCGTAATAGCGACGGATACGCAGTATTTT.

This chain joins TRBV30 and TRBJ1-2; the D gene is possibly TRBD1 (5 bases). The V gene lost 0 bases and the J gene lost 4 bases, with 9 bases spanning the gap. Germline V gives CDR1 GTSNPN, CDR2 SVGIG (reference sequence). The CDR3 totals 13 residues. The DNA of the CDR3 is TGTGCCTGGAGTGTACGAAGGGGCTATGGCTACACCTTC. Residues: CAWSVRRGYGYTF.